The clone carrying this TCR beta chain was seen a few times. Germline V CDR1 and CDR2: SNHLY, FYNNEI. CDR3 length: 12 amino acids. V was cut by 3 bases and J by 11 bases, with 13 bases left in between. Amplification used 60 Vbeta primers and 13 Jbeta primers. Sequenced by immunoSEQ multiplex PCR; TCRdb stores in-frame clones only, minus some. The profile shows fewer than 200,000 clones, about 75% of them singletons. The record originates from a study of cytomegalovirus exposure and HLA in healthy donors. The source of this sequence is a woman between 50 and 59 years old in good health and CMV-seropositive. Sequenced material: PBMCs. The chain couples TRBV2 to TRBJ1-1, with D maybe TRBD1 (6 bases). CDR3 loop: CASSEGRGRAFF. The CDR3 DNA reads TGTGCCAGCAGTGAGGGCAGGGGACGGGCTTTCTTT.